In its sample, the clone carrying this TCR beta chain was seen many times. The antigen is undetermined. This specimen belongs to a study of CD8 T cells in ankylosing spondylitis. The authors made TCR beta libraries by quantitative 5'-RACE with molecular barcodes. TCRdb itself ran the 5' RACE reads through MiXCR, one entry per CDR3 protein. The repertoire holds 200,000 to 300,000 distinct CDR3 sequences, with approximately 10% as singletons. Findings and limits, study-wide: In ankylosing spondylitis patients, matched synovial fluid reportedly showed significant enrichment of disease-linked clones. For ankylosing spondylitis blood, a TCR beta motif of about 8 highly homologous variants appeared characteristic.

The CDR3 consists of 19 residues. J lost 0 bases, V lost 3 bases, and 9 bases had no gene match. The germline V gene encodes CDR1 LGHNA and CDR2 YNFKEQ. The chain is built from TRBV4-2 and TRBJ2-2, with 11 bases that match TRBD2. The specimen sequenced was blood, either unsorted or a sorted T cell fraction (not recorded which). This receptor was identified in a male donor with ankylosing spondylitis or in good health (not recorded which). The CDR3 region has the DNA TGTGCCAGCAGCCAGGACCCGGGACTAGCGGTGTCGAACACCGGGGAGCTGTTTTTT. This sequence encodes CASSQDPGLAVSNTGELFF.